This entry lists 24 T cell receptor beta chains sequenced from one sample in a study of graft-versus-host responses after intestinal transplantation. Using immunoSEQ multiplex PCR, the repertoire was profiled, and TCRdb retains in-frame clones only, with some absent. Of 20,000 to 25,000 clones in the sample, roughly 89% were seen once. The material sequenced was PBMCs, taken roughly 65 days after intestinal transplantation. Receptor source: a human patient who received an intestinal transplant, so some T cells may come from the graft donor.

The rearrangement uses TRBV30 and TRBJ2-1; tentatively, D is TRBD1 (6 bases). Trimming shortened V by 5 bases and J by 0 bases, and 11 bases separated the two germline ends. The CDR3 extends over 14 amino acids. Germline V CDR1 and CDR2: GTSNPN, SVGIG (reference sequence). CDR3 residues: CAWSGVSSYNEQFF. Written as DNA, the CDR3 is TGTGCCTGGTCAGGGGTAAGCTCCTACAATGAGCAGTTCTTC.

The chain carries TRBV4-1 and TRBJ1-4; the D gene is possibly TRBD1 (6 bases). This CDR3 spans 15 amino acids. Germline V lookup: CDR1 MGHRA, CDR2 YSYEKL. V lost 2 bases to trimming and J lost 2 bases, with 9 bases between them. Here the CDR3 reads CASSQNRDTNEKLFF. The CDR3 region has the DNA TGCGCCAGCAGCCAAAACAGGGACACTAATGAAAAACTGTTTTTT.

The J gene is TRBJ1-2, the V gene TRBV9; D is perhaps TRBD1 (5 bases). The CDR3 consists of 16 residues. From germline, CDR1 is SGDLS and CDR2 YYNGEE. V dropped 4 bases and J dropped 0 bases, with 16 bases sitting between them. This CDR3 is CASSPSRQYPNYGYTF. The CDR3 DNA sequence: TGTGCCAGCAGCCCGAGCAGACAGTACCCTAACTATGGCTACACCTTC.

The CDR3 DNA is TGTGCCAGCAAAGGGACCGCGGCTTACGAGCAGTACTTC. Its protein is CASKGTAAYEQYF. This chain connects TRBV6-1 to TRBJ2-7, with D perhaps TRBD1 or TRBD2 (5 bases each). This CDR3 comprises 13 residues. The germline V gene has CDR1 MNHNS and CDR2 SASEGT. Trimming took 7 bases from V and 4 from J, leaving 14 bases between them.

This clone was detected a few times. The V and J genes are TRBV4-3 and TRBJ2-7; D is perhaps TRBD1 (6 bases). Germline V gene data show CDR1 as LGHNA and CDR2 as YSLEER. The CDR3 spans 15 residues. Trimming took 0 bases from V and 1 from J, leaving 10 bases between them. In DNA form, the CDR3 reads TGCGCCAGCAGCCAAGACAGGGGTCTATCCTACGAGCAGTACTTC. Its translation: CASSQDRGLSYEQYF.

The V call is TRBV4-3, the J call TRBJ1-2; D possibly corresponds to TRBD1 (5 bases). V was trimmed by 1 base and J by 7 bases, leaving 7 bases between them. This CDR3 region has 12 residues. Per the germline V gene, CDR1 is LGHNA and CDR2 is YSLEER. The CDR3 reads CASSQGGVGYTF. The CDR3 bases are TGCGCCAGCAGCCAAGGAGGGGTTGGCTACACCTTC.

The V and J genes are TRBV5-4 and TRBJ2-7; possible D gene TRBD1, 5 bases. CDR1 is SGHNT and CDR2 is YYREEE in the germline V gene (reference sequence). Trimming pared 4 bases from V and 2 bases from J, leaving 16 bases between. The CDR3 consists of 15 residues. CDR3: CASSVGQGSAYEQYF. CDR3 sequence (DNA): TGTGCCAGCAGCGTTGGCCAGGGATCCGCCTACGAGCAGTACTTC.

The sample holds a few counts of this clone. The V gene is TRBV4-1, the J gene TRBJ1-2; TRBD1 aligns across 8 bases. Germline CDR1 and CDR2: MGHRA and YSYEKL. The CDR3 runs 16 residues. The junction had 13 bases not matched to a gene; V was cut back by 3 bases and J by 7 bases. Here the CDR3 DNA reads TGCGCCAGCAGCCAGTTACAGGGGGGAGGGGTAGGTGGCTACACCTTC. This gives the protein CASSQLQGGGVGGYTF.

Only a few counts were recorded for this clone. The chain's CDR3 is CASSLGQGPSYEQYF. DNA of the CDR3: TGCGCCAGCAGCTTGGGGCAGGGACCCTCCTACGAGCAGTACTTC. The V and J genes are TRBV5-1 and TRBJ2-7, with D perhaps given as TRBD1 or TRBD2 (5 bases each). CDR3 length: 15 amino acids. Between the trimmed V and J ends, which lost 0 bases and 0 bases, there was a span of 10 bases. Germline V lookup: CDR1 SGHRS, CDR2 YFSETQ.

CDR3 amino acids: CAWSVGTGNTEAFF. DNA for the CDR3: TGTGCCTGGAGTGTGGGGACGGGTAACACTGAAGCTTTCTTT. V gene TRBV30 combines with J gene TRBJ1-1, with D tentatively TRBD1 (5 bases). Trimming stripped 0 bases from V and 2 bases from J, with 10 bases between. Germline CDR1 is GTSNPN and CDR2 is SVGIG (reference sequence). This CDR3 is 14 amino acids long.

The J gene is TRBJ1-2, the V gene TRBV28; maybe TRBD1 (5 bases). The CDR3 consists of 17 residues. V lost 5 bases and J 4 bases, leaving 23 bases between the germline ends. From germline, CDR1 is MDHEN and CDR2 SYDVKM. The CDR3 DNA reads as TGTGCCAGCAGTCGGCAGGTGGGTCATCAAAGGGGCTATGGCTACACCTTC. Amino acid sequence: CASSRQVGHQRGYGYTF.

The chain couples TRBV7-2 to TRBJ1-4; a weak D match, TRBD1 (6 bases). The ends were cut back, 5 bases at V and 2 bases at J, with 15 bases in the middle. The CDR3 contains 16 residues. From germline, CDR1 is SGHTA and CDR2 FQGNSA. The CDR3, as DNA: TGTGCCAGCAGCCCCGGCTTCAGGGGCACTAATGAAAAACTGTTTTTT. It codes for CASSPGFRGTNEKLFF.

V gene TRBV7-2 combines with J gene TRBJ2-5; 10 positions agree with TRBD2. J was trimmed by 4 bases and V by 3 bases; bases with no gene match: 11. Looked up from germline, CDR1 is SGHTA and CDR2 is FQGNSA. The CDR3 contains 17 residues. This chain's CDR3 is CASSLQSAGGLRETQYF. CDR3 coding DNA: TGTGCCAGCAGCTTGCAATCAGCGGGGGGGTTAAGAGAGACCCAGTACTTC.

The V gene is TRBV7-2, the J gene TRBJ1-4; D gene ambiguous. Trimming stripped 2 bases from V and 6 bases from J, with 13 bases between. This CDR3 comprises 15 residues. The germline V gene encodes CDR1 SGHTA and CDR2 FQGNSA. In DNA form, the CDR3 reads TGTGCCAGCAGCTTATCGGTCAGCGGGGATGAAAAACTGTTTTTT. Its protein product is CASSLSVSGDEKLFF.

The J gene is TRBJ1-4, the V gene TRBV9; D is possibly TRBD1 (6 bases). Germline V gene lookup returns CDR1 SGDLS and CDR2 YYNGEE. CDR3 length: 14 residues. The ends were cut back, 0 bases at V and 8 bases at J, with 11 bases in the middle. The CDR3 DNA reads as TGTGCCAGCAGCGTAGGGGGGGCGACGGAAAAACTGTTTTTT. This encodes CASSVGGATEKLFF.

The chain uses TRBV4-3 and TRBJ2-2; D is unresolved. With 4 bases removed from V and 1 base from J, the gap between germline ends came to 10 bases. This CDR3 is 15 amino acids long. Looked up from germline, CDR1 is LGHNA and CDR2 is YSLEER. The CDR3 here is CASSLKVGNTGELFF. The CDR3 coding sequence is TGCGCCAGCAGCCTTAAGGTAGGGAACACCGGGGAGCTGTTTTTT.

The CDR3: CASSLEGAGVNTEAFF. The CDR3 region has the DNA TGTGCCAGCAGCTTAGAGGGGGCCGGCGTGAACACTGAAGCTTTCTTT. This rearrangement joins TRBV7-8 to TRBJ1-1; 7 nucleotides match TRBD1. Germline trimming cut 1 base from V and 0 bases from J; bases unmatched to any gene: 5. Germline assignment: CDR1 SGHVS and CDR2 FQNEAQ. This CDR3 comprises 16 residues.

The chain employs TRBV27 and TRBJ2-7; D gene unclear. Germline CDR1 MNHEY, CDR2 SMNVEV (reference sequence). This CDR3 spans 14 amino acids. V was pared by 0 bases and J by 2 bases, with 8 bases between. The CDR3 loop reads CASSLSSGPYEQYF. CDR3 DNA: TGTGCCAGCAGTTTATCTTCCGGGCCCTACGAGCAGTACTTC.

As DNA, the CDR3 is TGTGCCAGCAGGGTCCGGACAGGGGGCGATGGCTACACCTTC. Amino acid sequence: CASRVRTGGDGYTF. This sequence joins TRBV2 and TRBJ1-2, with 11 bases matching TRBD1. Germline V CDR1 and CDR2: SNHLY, FYNNEI. Germline trimming cut 6 bases from V and 6 bases from J; bases unmatched to any gene: 6. The CDR3 extends over 14 amino acids.

V is TRBV27 and J is TRBJ2-1; 11 bases align to TRBD1. CDR3 length: 16 amino acids. Germline-derived CDR1 and CDR2 are MNHEY and SMNVEV (reference sequence). Trimming took 2 bases from V and 6 from J; bases not matched to a gene: 6. The CDR3 sequence: CASSLVGTGGINEQFF. The CDR3 DNA reads as TGTGCCAGCAGTTTAGTAGGGACAGGGGGGATCAATGAGCAGTTCTTC.

This clone was picked up one time. The gene calls are TRBV11-2 and TRBJ2-3; D ambiguous. This CDR3 has 14 residues. CDR1 is SGHAT and CDR2 is FQNNGV in the germline V gene. Trimming stripped 3 bases from V and 2 bases from J, with 9 bases between. The CDR3 DNA reads TGTGCCAGCAGCTTTAACAAACTCACAGATACGCAGTATTTT. Translating gives CASSFNKLTDTQYF.

The gene calls are TRBV30 and TRBJ2-2; D call uncertain. The germline gives CDR1 GTSNPN, CDR2 SVGIG (reference sequence). The CDR3 runs 14 residues. V lost 0 bases, J lost 3 bases, and 8 bases lay in between. CDR3 in DNA: TGTGCCTGGAGTGTACTCTGGGACACCGGGGAGCTGTTTTTT. It translates to CAWSVLWDTGELFF.

This sequence joins TRBV30 and TRBJ2-7; D might be TRBD2 (5 bases). Between the trimmed V and J ends, which lost 2 bases and 0 bases, there was a span of 14 bases. This CDR3 is built from 15 residues. The germline V gene encodes CDR1 GTSNPN and CDR2 SVGIG (reference sequence). In DNA, the CDR3 is TGTGCCTGGAGTCGGCCGGGGATGCCCTCCTACGAGCAGTACTTC. Translation: CAWSRPGMPSYEQYF.

The chain combines TRBV7-9 with TRBJ2-7; D unresolved. The CDR3 sequence is 14 residues long. V gave up 0 bases and J gave up 1 base, with 7 bases separating them. Germline assignment: CDR1 SEHNR and CDR2 FQNEAQ (reference sequence). The CDR3 DNA reads TGTGCCAGCAGCTTAGCGGCATTATCCTACGAGCAGTACTTC. Translating gives CASSLAALSYEQYF. The whole variable domain, filled in from reference TRBV7-9 and TRBJ2-7, reads DTGVSQNPRHKITKRGQNVTFRCDPISEHNRLYWYRQTLGQGPEFLTYFQNEAQLEKSRLLSDRFSAERPKGSFSTLEIQRTEQGDSAMYLCASSLAALSYEQYFGPGTRLTVT.